These 30 T cell receptor beta chains originate from one sample sequenced in a study of cytomegalovirus exposure and HLA in healthy donors. PCR primers comprised 60 Vbeta and 13 Jbeta primers. Profiled with immunoSEQ multiplex PCR; TCRdb holds only in-frame clones, not every one. This table holds about 160,000 clones, 68% found once. Material for sequencing was PBMCs. The receptors derive from a man aged 45-60 years in good health and CMV-seronegative.

V is TRBV7-9 and J is TRBJ2-7; TRBD2 agrees at 10 bases. Germline lookup yields CDR1 SEHNR and CDR2 FQNEAQ (reference sequence). Trimming removed 5 bases from V and 6 bases from J; junction bases left unmatched: 10. The length of the CDR3 is 15 residues. The CDR3, as DNA: TGTGCCAGCAGCCCCGAAGCGGGGGGGCTGGGCGAGCAGTACTTC. Its protein product is CASSPEAGGLGEQYF.

The rearrangement links TRBV19 to TRBJ1-3; D is undetermined. The V end was cut by 5 bases, the J end by 8 bases, with 13 bases between. This CDR3 is 13 amino acids long. Germline CDR1 and CDR2: LNHDA and SQIVND (reference sequence). CDR3 nucleotide sequence: TGTGCCAGTAGTCTCAGAAGGGAGGACACCATATATTTT. As protein: CASSLRREDTIYF.

The J gene is TRBJ1-6, the V gene TRBV7-2, with 9 bases identical to TRBD1. Per the germline V gene, CDR1 is SGHTA and CDR2 is FQGNSA. This CDR3 is built from 13 residues. V lost 4 bases, J lost 10 bases, and 2 bases stayed unmatched. The CDR3 coding sequence is TGTGCCAGCAGCTCGGACAGGGGATCACCCCTCCACTTT. Translated: CASSSDRGSPLHF.

This clone occurred a few times. The chain is built from TRBV7-8 and TRBJ2-3; the match to TRBD2 covers 8 bases. The trim removed 3 bases at V and 4 bases at J, leaving 15 bases unmatched. This CDR3 spans 18 amino acids. The germline V gene encodes CDR1 SGHVS and CDR2 FQNEAQ. The CDR3 loop is CASSLGPRGGGYPDTQYF. The CDR3 coding sequence is TGTGCCAGCAGCTTGGGTCCTCGGGGCGGGGGGTATCCAGATACGCAGTATTTT. The variable domain in full, completed from reference TRBV7-8 and TRBJ2-3, reads GAGVSQSPRYKVAKRGQDVALRCDPISGHVSLFWYQQALGQGPEFLTYFQNEAQLDKSGLPSDRFFAERPEGSVSTLKIQRTQQEDSAVYLCASSLGPRGGGYPDTQYFGPGTRLTVL.

This clone was counted between two and nine times. V usage is TRBV6-5 and J usage is TRBJ1-4; TRBD1 agrees at 8 bases. The CDR3 sequence is 12 residues long. The V gene's germline CDR1 is MNHEY and CDR2 SVGAGI. V lost 7 bases to trimming and J lost 12 bases; unmatched junction nucleotides: 7. The CDR3 nucleotides read TGTGCCAGCACCTCTCAGACAGGGGAACTGTTTTTT. Protein: CASTSQTGELFF.

The chain has TRBV2 and TRBJ1-2; no clear D. V shed 0 bases and J shed 0 bases, with 5 bases lying between them. CDR1 SNHLY and CDR2 FYNNEI come from the germline V gene. The CDR3 is 14 residues long. The CDR3: CASSEASANYGYTF. Here the CDR3 DNA reads TGTGCCAGCAGTGAAGCGTCCGCTAACTATGGCTACACCTTC.

This chain links TRBV6-1 with TRBJ1-1; TRBD1 matches at 9 bases. The CDR3 sequence is 14 residues long. Germline assignment: CDR1 MNHNS and CDR2 SASEGT. Trimming cost V 5 bases and J 6 bases; bases outside gene matches: 7. This chain's CDR3 is CASSTGGASPEAFF. The CDR3 DNA reads as TGTGCCAGCAGTACAGGGGGCGCGAGCCCTGAAGCTTTCTTT.

This clone was counted a few times. The sample has other DNA sequences that encode this CDR3 too. The chain joins TRBV25-1 to TRBJ2-2, with D tentatively TRBD1 (6 bases). V lost 6 bases, J lost 3 bases, and 11 bases lay in between. Germline lookup yields CDR1 MGHDK and CDR2 SYGVNS. This CDR3 has 14 residues. CDR3 amino acids: CASRRAGDTGELFF. CDR3 DNA: TGTGCCAGCAGGAGGGCAGGGGACACCGGGGAGCTGTTTTTT.

This chain uses TRBV5-1 with TRBJ1-1, with TRBD1 identical over 10 bases. The CDR3 has 13 amino acids. CDR1 and CDR2 (germline): SGHRS, YFSETQ. V dropped 9 bases and J dropped 3; count of bases not matched to a gene: 5. This chain's CDR3 is CAITGTGDTEAFF. CDR3 bases: TGCGCCATCACCGGGACAGGGGACACTGAAGCTTTCTTT.

The V and J genes are TRBV6-1 and TRBJ1-5; D perhaps matches TRBD1 (6 bases). Trimming took 7 bases from V and 11 from J, leaving 15 bases between them. The CDR3 runs 12 residues. In germline, CDR1 is MNHNS, CDR2 SASEGT. In DNA, the CDR3 is TGTGCCAGCACCCAACAGGGAATTGCCCAGCATTTT. This codes for CASTQQGIAQHF.

The V gene is TRBV19, the J gene TRBJ2-7; weak D call: TRBD1 (5 bases). The germline CDR1 and CDR2 sequences are LNHDA and SQIVND (reference sequence). There are 15 residues in the CDR3. Trimming removed 3 bases at V and 1 base at J, with 13 bases between. In DNA, the CDR3 is TGTGCCAGTAGTATTCGAAGGGGCCAATCCTACGAGCAGTACTTC. Translated, it gives CASSIRRGQSYEQYF.

The chain couples TRBV6-1 to TRBJ2-7; TRBD1 matches at 10 bases. The CDR3 contains 14 residues. The germline V gene has CDR1 MNHNS and CDR2 SASEGT. The V gene end was trimmed by 1 base and the J gene end by 3 bases; junction bases not matched to a gene: 0. This CDR3 reads CASSEGTGGYEQYF. CDR3 in DNA: TGTGCCAGCAGTGAAGGGACAGGGGGCTACGAGCAGTACTTC.

V is TRBV7-8 and J is TRBJ1-5, with 11 bases that match TRBD1. Trimming removed 5 bases from V and 5 bases from J; junction bases left unmatched: 8. The CDR3 runs to 16 residues. Looked up from germline, CDR1 is SGHVS and CDR2 is FQNEAQ. The CDR3: CASSAGTGGRDQPQHF. DNA of the CDR3: TGTGCCAGCAGCGCTGGGACAGGGGGGAGGGATCAGCCCCAGCATTTT.

CDR3 region: CASSLTSVRDRAYGYTF. For the CDR3, the DNA is TGCGCCAGCAGCTTGACCTCAGTCCGGGACAGGGCCTATGGCTACACCTTC. The V gene is TRBV5-1, the J gene TRBJ1-2; 9 bases match TRBD1. The CDR3 length is 17 residues. The junction had 11 bases not matched to a gene; V was cut back by 1 base and J by 4 bases. CDR1 and CDR2 from the germline V gene are SGHRS and YFSETQ.

V gene TRBV4-3 combines with J gene TRBJ2-3, with 8 bases aligning to TRBD2. V lost 0 bases to trimming and J lost 1 base; unmatched junction nucleotides: 6. From germline, CDR1 is LGHNA and CDR2 YSLEER. The CDR3 totals 17 residues. CDR3: CASSQDTGGGRTDTQYF. The DNA for the CDR3 is TGCGCCAGCAGCCAAGATACGGGCGGGGGGCGCACAGATACGCAGTATTTT.

In this sample, this clone turned up a few times. The rearrangement joins TRBV19 to TRBJ2-5, with D perhaps TRBD2 (6 bases). CDR1 LNHDA and CDR2 SQIVND come from the germline V gene (reference sequence). There are 15 residues in the CDR3. V lost 5 bases, J lost 1 base, and 14 bases lay in between. The DNA of the CDR3 is TGTGCCAGTAGTGAGGCTAGCGTATCCCAAGAGACCCAGTACTTC. It yields the protein CASSEASVSQETQYF.

This sequence joins TRBV5-1 and TRBJ2-5; the D gene is possibly TRBD1 (5 bases). The CDR3 loop spans 14 amino acids. Germline CDR1 is SGHRS and CDR2 is YFSETQ. Trimming cost V 2 bases and J 1 base, with 9 bases left between them. CDR3 in amino acids: CASSLGVLQETQYF. The CDR3 DNA reads TGCGCCAGCAGCTTAGGGGTCCTCCAAGAGACCCAGTACTTC.

Written as DNA, the CDR3 is TGCGCCAGCAGCCCGGACAGATCGAACACCGGGGAGCTGTTTTTT. Residues: CASSPDRSNTGELFF. This chain uses TRBV5-1 with TRBJ2-2; D perhaps matches TRBD1 (6 bases). V lost 4 bases, J lost 0 bases, and 10 bases lay in between. Looked up from germline, CDR1 is SGHRS and CDR2 is YFSETQ. This CDR3 is 15 amino acids long.

The J gene is TRBJ1-1, the V gene TRBV6-5; 7 bases line up with TRBD1. The length of the CDR3 is 16 residues. The germline V gene encodes CDR1 MNHEY and CDR2 SVGAGI. Germline trimming cut 3 bases from V and 1 base from J; bases unmatched to any gene: 8. The CDR3 protein is CASSYRVGQANTEAFF. In DNA, the CDR3 is TGTGCCAGCAGTTATAGGGTCGGACAGGCGAACACTGAAGCTTTCTTT.

To note about this clone: Sequence at one end of the junction differs from germline and may be a read error. At the DNA level, this CDR3 is encoded by other sequences in the same sample as well. The V call is TRBV19, the J call TRBJ1-4, with a tentative D call TRBD1 (6 bases). The CDR3 spans 14 residues. Germline V gene sequence: CDR1 LNHDA, CDR2 SQIVND (reference sequence). The CDR3 reads CASRSGATNEKLFF. The CDR3 DNA reads as TGCGCCAGTCGATCAGGGGCAACTAATGAAAAACTGTTTTTT.

CDR3 protein: CASRGDRAADTQYF. In nucleotides, the CDR3 is TGCGCCAGCAGAGGGGACAGGGCCGCAGATACGCAGTATTTT. This rearrangement joins TRBV5-1 to TRBJ2-3, with 9 bases fitting TRBD1. The ends lost 5 bases at V and 4 bases at J; junction bases unmatched: 5. Germline V gene data show CDR1 as SGHRS and CDR2 as YFSETQ. The length of the CDR3 is 14 residues.

The chain is built from TRBV7-9 and TRBJ1-4, with D perhaps matching TRBD1 (6 bases). V shed 4 bases and J shed 7 bases, with 13 bases lying between them. The CDR3 consists of 14 residues. Germline CDR1 SEHNR, CDR2 FQNEAQ (reference sequence). CDR3: CASSSRGLSEKLFF. In DNA form, the CDR3 reads TGTGCCAGCAGCTCCAGGGGACTATCTGAAAAACTGTTTTTT.

In this sample, this clone turned up a few times. Its ends do not fully match the called genes, so a read error is possible. The chain couples TRBV7-2 to TRBJ2-1, with 11 nucleotides matching TRBD2. The germline gives CDR1 SGHTA, CDR2 FQGNSA. This CDR3 contains 17 residues. CDR3 amino acids: CASSWAHSGGAYNEQFF. CDR3 nucleotides: TGTGCCAGCAGCTGGGCTCATAGCGGGGGGGCCTATAATGAGCAGTTCTTC.

The chain links TRBV6-1 to TRBJ1-6; 12 bases match TRBD1. This CDR3 is built from 15 residues. In germline, CDR1 is MNHNS, CDR2 SASEGT. The junction had 7 bases not matched to a gene; V was cut back by 6 bases and J by 10 bases. CDR3 amino acids: CASSGDRGRSSPLHF. The CDR3 DNA sequence: TGTGCCAGCAGCGGGGACAGGGGGCGAAGCTCACCCCTCCACTTT.

A few counts support this clone. Written as DNA, the CDR3 is TGTGCCAGCAGCTTAGATGGACAAAATCAGCCCCAGCATTTT. Translated: CASSLDGQNQPQHF. This chain connects TRBV11-2 to TRBJ1-5, with D possibly TRBD1 on 5 matching bases. With 0 bases removed from V and 4 bases from J, the gap between germline ends came to 7 bases. The CDR3 extends over 14 amino acids. The germline gives CDR1 SGHAT, CDR2 FQNNGV.

This chain links TRBV25-1 with TRBJ2-5, with D tentatively TRBD2 (5 bases). Germline V gives CDR1 MGHDK, CDR2 SYGVNS. Trimming pared 6 bases from V and 2 bases from J, leaving 10 bases between. The CDR3 runs 13 residues. CDR3: CASRGGPQETQYF. In DNA form, the CDR3 reads TGTGCCAGCAGGGGCGGGCCTCAAGAGACCCAGTACTTC.

This clone showed up just a few times. This chain joins TRBV19 and TRBJ1-2, with 8 bases matching TRBD1. The germline CDR1 and CDR2 sequences are LNHDA and SQIVND (reference sequence). The length of the CDR3 is 16 residues. V was clipped by 5 bases and J by 4 bases; unmatched bases: 12. The CDR3 is CASSSIPGTGTYGYTF. The CDR3 DNA reads as TGTGCCAGTAGTTCGATCCCTGGGACAGGAACCTATGGCTACACCTTC. The full variable domain, with the rest looked up from reference TRBV19 and TRBJ1-2, is DGGITQSPKYLFRKEGQNVTLSCEQNLNHDAMYWYRQDPGQGLRLIYYSQIVNDFQKGDIAEGYSVSREKKESFPLTVTSAQKNPTAFYLCASSSIPGTGTYGYTFGSGTRLTVV.

The CDR3 nucleotides read TGTGCCAGCAGTTACGAACAGCAGGGGAACGGTAATTCACCCCTCCACTTT. Translating it yields CASSYEQQGNGNSPLHF. The chain links TRBV2 to TRBJ1-6; D possibly corresponds to TRBD1 (6 bases). The V gene's germline CDR1 is SNHLY and CDR2 FYNNEI. V was clipped by 5 bases and J by 6 bases, with 20 bases between them. This CDR3 comprises 17 residues.

This chain uses TRBV9 with TRBJ2-5, with D maybe TRBD2 (6 bases). The CDR3 has 14 amino acids. Looked up from germline, CDR1 is SGDLS and CDR2 is YYNGEE. V lost 0 bases, J lost 1 base, and 7 bases lay in between. The chain's CDR3 is CASSVVGSQETQYF. The CDR3 DNA follows: TGTGCCAGCAGCGTAGTCGGGAGCCAAGAGACCCAGTACTTC.

The CDR3 DNA follows: TGTGCCAGCAGCTTACTACGCGGGGATACGCAGTATTTT. It specifies CASSLLRGDTQYF. This chain connects TRBV13 to TRBJ2-3; maybe TRBD2 (5 bases). Trimming cost V 2 bases and J 6 bases, with 9 bases left between them. The germline gives CDR1 PRHDT, CDR2 FYEKMQ (reference sequence). The length of the CDR3 is 13 residues.